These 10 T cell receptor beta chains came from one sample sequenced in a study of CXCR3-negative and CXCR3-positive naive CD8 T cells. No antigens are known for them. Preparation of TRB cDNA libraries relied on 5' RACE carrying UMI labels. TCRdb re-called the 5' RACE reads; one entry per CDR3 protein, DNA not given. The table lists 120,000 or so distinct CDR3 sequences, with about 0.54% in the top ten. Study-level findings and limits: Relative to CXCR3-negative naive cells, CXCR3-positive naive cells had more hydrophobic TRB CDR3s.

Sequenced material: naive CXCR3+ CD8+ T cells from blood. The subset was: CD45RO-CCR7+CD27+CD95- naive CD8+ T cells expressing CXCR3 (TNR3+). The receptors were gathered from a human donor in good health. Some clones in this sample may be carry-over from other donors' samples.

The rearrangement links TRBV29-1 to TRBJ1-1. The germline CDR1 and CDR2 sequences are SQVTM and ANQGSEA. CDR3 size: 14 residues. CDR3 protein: CSVARSDKNTEAFF.

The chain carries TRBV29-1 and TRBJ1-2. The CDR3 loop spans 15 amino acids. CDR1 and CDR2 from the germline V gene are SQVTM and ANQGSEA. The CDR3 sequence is CSVEDPPTGNYGYTF.

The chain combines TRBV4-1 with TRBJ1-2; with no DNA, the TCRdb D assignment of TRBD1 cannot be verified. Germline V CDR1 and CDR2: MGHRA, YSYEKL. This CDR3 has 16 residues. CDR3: CASSQPGQETFYGYTF.

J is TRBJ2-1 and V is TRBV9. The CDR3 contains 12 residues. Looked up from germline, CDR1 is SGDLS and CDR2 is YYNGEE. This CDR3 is CASSVGRKEQFF.

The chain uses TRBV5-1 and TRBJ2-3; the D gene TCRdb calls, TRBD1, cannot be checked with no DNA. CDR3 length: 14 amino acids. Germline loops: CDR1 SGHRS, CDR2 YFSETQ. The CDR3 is CASSFTGGTDTQYF.

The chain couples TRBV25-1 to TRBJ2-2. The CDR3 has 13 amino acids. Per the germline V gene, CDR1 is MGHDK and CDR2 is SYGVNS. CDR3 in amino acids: CASSEFGTGELFF.

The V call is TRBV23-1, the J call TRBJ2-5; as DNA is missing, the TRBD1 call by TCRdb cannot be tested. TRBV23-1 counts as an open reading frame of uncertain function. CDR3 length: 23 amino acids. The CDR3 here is CASSQLAGTPREDSLQVQETQYF.

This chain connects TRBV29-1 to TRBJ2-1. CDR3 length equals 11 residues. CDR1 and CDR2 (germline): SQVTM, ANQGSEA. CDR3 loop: CSVEVSGEQFF.

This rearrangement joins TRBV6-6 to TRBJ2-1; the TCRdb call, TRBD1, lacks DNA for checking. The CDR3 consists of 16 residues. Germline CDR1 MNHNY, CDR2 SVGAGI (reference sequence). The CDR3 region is CASSYSLQGSYNEQFF.

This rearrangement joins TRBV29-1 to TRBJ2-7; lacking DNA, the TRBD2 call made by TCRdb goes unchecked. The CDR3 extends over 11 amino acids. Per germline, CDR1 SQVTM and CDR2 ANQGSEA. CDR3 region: CSVAGGDEQYF.